The table lists the clone carrying this T cell receptor (beta chain) with a few counts. Its target is unknown. One entry per CDR3 protein results from TCRdb running MiXCR on the RT-PCR reads. Of some 600,000 distinct CDR3 sequences detected, 14% appear once; the ten largest clones hold about 7.6%. The record originates from a study of response to subunit inactivated influenza vaccine. Trimming removed 6 bases from V and 0 bases from J; junction bases left unmatched: 5. CDR3 length: 14 residues. Germline V gene lookup returns CDR1 SQVTM and CDR2 ANQGSEA. Study-wide findings and caveats: The authors suggested that few new T cells are recruited per seasonal influenza vaccination.

The sequencing here drew on PBMCs from blood, taken 14 days before vaccination. The rearrangement joins TRBV29-1 to TRBJ1-2; 9 positions agree with TRBD1. The sequence derives from a man between 50 and 59 years old who received an inactivated influenza vaccine. For the CDR3, the DNA is TGCAGCGTAGTCGACAGGGGGTCTAACTATGGCTACACCTTC. Protein product: CSVVDRGSNYGYTF.